Detailed here is one T cell receptor beta chain. The antigen is undetermined. This sample is drawn from a study of T cell responses to AZD1222 COVID-19 vaccine. Study-level information: Pooled samples include second doses given at about 4 or 12 weeks. Findings and caveats of the study: Donors in the cohort were predominantly white British and more often female, and clonal diversity was possibly underestimated. Just five or six AZD1222 recipients were seropositive at baseline. Spike regions recognized by vaccine-associated CD4 TCRs spanned the protein, led by 160-218 and 743-854.

Germline-derived CDR1 and CDR2 are SGHTA and FQGNSA. The V and J ends lost 7 bases and 5 bases, in that order; junction bases with no gene match: 9. The CDR3 is made up of 15 amino acids. Clones were read by immunoSEQ multiplex PCR, and TCRdb kept only the in-frame ones, dropping some. The sample gives about 110,000 clones, 81% of which show up once; around 4.6% is in the top ten. The receptor was isolated from an adult in good health. Sequences were derived from peripheral blood, sampled on day 0 of AZD1222 vaccination. The rearrangement uses TRBV7-2 and TRBJ2-7; 12 bases match TRBD2. Here the CDR3 reads CASTRPTSGRHEQYF. CDR3 DNA: TGTGCCAGCACTAGACCGACTAGCGGGAGACACGAGCAGTACTTC. The whole variable domain, filled in from reference TRBV7-2 and TRBJ2-7, reads GAGVSQSPSNKVTEKGKDVELRCDPISGHTALYWYRQSLGQGLEFLIYFQGNSAPDKSGLPSDRFSAERTGGSVSTLTIQRTQQEDSAVYLCASTRPTSGRHEQYFGPGTRLTVT.